This is a list of T cell receptor beta chains from one sample in a study of identical twins. Each CDR3 protein is one row after TCRdb ran MiXCR on the 5' RACE reads. The sample carries a few hundred thousand distinct CDR3 sequences, around 18% recorded once. Sequencing input: naive T cells sorted from blood. The origin of the receptors is a man aged 45-65 years in good health. The CDR3 runs from the conserved cysteine through the conserved F or W. The order of the fields is clone size, J gene, V gene, D gene, CDR3 protein, CDR3 DNA. D genes are given only for firm matches. Expanded clones are given a class, and other clones once, few, many or no size at all.

size: -
J: TRBJ2-1
V: TRBV10-3
D: TRBD2
CDR3: CAITKAGGPSNEQFF
DNA: TGTGCCATCACCAAAGCGGGAGGGCCGTCCAATGAGCAGTTCTTC

size: -
J: TRBJ2-3
V: TRBV15
D: TRBD1
CDR3: CATSRDTLDRESSADTQYF
DNA: TGTGCCACCAGCAGAGATACATTAGACAGGGAATCCAGCGCAGATACGCAGTATTTT

size: few
J: TRBJ1-1
V: TRBV7-9
D: TRBD1
CDR3: CASQGAGGTEAFF
DNA: TGTGCCAGCCAGGGGGCCGGAGGGACTGAAGCTTTCTTT

size: many
J: TRBJ2-5
V: TRBV29-1
D: -
CDR3: CSVGVQSRRETQYF
DNA: TGCAGCGTTGGGGTCCAGTCCCGTCGGGAGACCCAGTACTTC

size: -
J: TRBJ1-2
V: TRBV6-2/TRBV6-3
D: TRBD1
CDR3: CASRSGQGPYGYTF
DNA: TGTGCCAGCAGATCGGGACAGGGACCTTATGGCTACACCTTC

size: -
J: TRBJ2-3
V: TRBV20-1
D: TRBD1
CDR3: CSATSRSQGSATDTQYF
DNA: TGCAGTGCTACGTCCCGCTCACAGGGGTCGGCGACAGATACGCAGTATTTT

size: many
J: TRBJ2-1
V: TRBV7-2
D: TRBD2
CDR3: CASSLSLAGWNEQFF
DNA: TGTGCCAGCAGCTTAAGCCTAGCGGGATGGAATGAGCAGTTCTTC

size: many
J: TRBJ2-2
V: TRBV24-1
D: -
CDR3: CATSDKLYTGELFF
DNA: TGTGCCACCAGTGATAAGCTATACACCGGGGAGCTGTTTTTT

size: many
J: TRBJ1-5
V: TRBV6-1
D: -
CDR3: CASRSSGEPQPQHF
DNA: TGTGCCAGCAGGTCGTCAGGGGAGCCTCAGCCCCAGCATTTT

size: -
J: TRBJ1-3
V: TRBV20-1
D: -
CDR3: CSARGRPSSGNTIYF
DNA: TGCAGTGCTAGGGGCAGGCCTAGCTCTGGAAACACCATATATTTT

size: -
J: TRBJ2-5
V: TRBV4-3
D: -
CDR3: CASSQGLGRQETQYF
DNA: TGCGCCAGCAGCCAGGGGCTGGGACGGCAAGAGACCCAGTACTTC

size: few
J: TRBJ2-5
V: TRBV6-5
D: -
CDR3: CASSYEPRVETQYF
DNA: TGTGCCAGCAGTTACGAGCCGAGGGTGGAGACCCAGTACTTC

size: many
J: TRBJ2-7
V: TRBV20-1
D: TRBD1
CDR3: CSARSGTGLIYEQYF
DNA: TGCAGTGCTAGATCCGGGACAGGCCTAATCTACGAGCAGTACTTC

size: many
J: TRBJ1-5
V: TRBV20-1
D: -
CDR3: CSARRSQGYQPQHF
DNA: TGCAGTGCTAGGAGGAGTCAGGGGTATCAGCCCCAGCATTTT

size: few
J: TRBJ2-1
V: TRBV10-3
D: TRBD1
CDR3: CAIRDRVYNEQFF
DNA: TGTGCCATCCGGGACAGGGTCTACAATGAGCAGTTCTTC

size: -
J: TRBJ1-5
V: TRBV4-3
D: -
CDR3: CASSQDKNQPQHF
DNA: TGCGCCAGCAGCCAAGATAAGAATCAGCCCCAGCATTTT

size: few
J: TRBJ1-5
V: TRBV7-9
D: -
CDR3: CASSFAPGGGNQPQHF
DNA: TGTGCCAGCAGCTTTGCCCCGGGAGGTGGCAATCAGCCCCAGCATTTT

size: many
J: TRBJ1-2
V: TRBV5-1
D: -
CDR3: CASSWDGRNYGYTF
DNA: TGCGCCAGCAGCTGGGACGGACGTAACTATGGCTACACCTTC

size: many
J: TRBJ2-2
V: TRBV12-3/TRBV12-4
D: TRBD1
CDR3: CASTPDRATGELFF
DNA: TGTGCCAGCACCCCGGACAGGGCCACCGGGGAGCTGTTTTTT

size: few
J: TRBJ1-2
V: TRBV6-5
D: -
CDR3: CASSYIGAGYGYTF
DNA: TGTGCCAGCAGTTACATCGGGGCGGGCTATGGCTACACCTTC

size: -
J: TRBJ2-3
V: TRBV11-2
D: -
CDR3: CASSLVGGAPDTQYF
DNA: TGTGCCAGCAGCTTAGTGGGGGGGGCCCCAGATACGCAGTATTTT

size: few
J: TRBJ2-1
V: TRBV29-1
D: -
CDR3: CSVVFWRVRSYNEQFF
DNA: TGCAGCGTTGTTTTTTGGCGGGTACGGTCCTACAATGAGCAGTTCTTC

size: few
J: TRBJ1-3
V: TRBV12-3/TRBV12-4
D: -
CDR3: CASSPRALSGNTIYF
DNA: TGTGCCAGCAGCCCCCGGGCCCTCTCTGGAAACACCATATATTTT